This T cell receptor (beta chain) was identified in a study of Ad26.COV2.S vaccination and SARS-CoV-2 variants. On the study more broadly: Intramuscular Ad26.COV2.S doses were given once or twice, 56 days apart.

Study-level results: Vaccinees displayed broader spike-specific TCR repertoires than placebo recipients.

Germline values: CDR1 SQVTM, CDR2 ANQGSEA. V lost 6 bases to trimming and J lost 3 bases, with 11 bases between them. The CDR3 contains 12 residues. Method: immunoSEQ multiplex PCR; TCRdb's copy keeps in-frame clones and lacks some. In the table there are about 330,000 clones, roughly 90% of which are singletons. Treatment specified: roughly 19 received Ad26.COV2.S at low or high dose, single or two shots; several received placebo; per-sample allocation not given. Samples analyzed were those drawn on day 63 after the first vaccine or placebo injection. An adult aged 18-55 years in Boston served as the donor. Note on this clone: Its antigen is undetermined.

The specimen was peripheral blood, collected in a trial of Ad26.COV2.S vaccine versus placebo. The chain carries TRBV29-1 and TRBJ1-1; D might be TRBD1 (6 bases). This TCR was sampled from a person between 18 and 59 years old who received the Ad26.COV2.S COVID-19 vaccine or a placebo. CDR3 amino acids: CSVYRADTEAFF. The CDR3 DNA reads TGCAGCGTCTACAGGGCGGACACTGAAGCTTTCTTT.